The 3 T cell receptor beta chains in this list originate from one sample, sequenced in a study of blood T cell repertoires in COVID-19. Measured with immunoSEQ multiplex PCR; TCRdb has only the in-frame clones, and not every one. The sample lists around 250,000 clones, 84% seen once, with over 1.5% in the top ten. Sample: peripheral blood. The source is a woman between 40 and 55 years old who had recovered from COVID-19.

This CDR3 reads CASSSGTTYTGELFF. CDR3 nucleotides: TGCGCCAGCAGCTCCGGGACAACCTACACCGGGGAGCTGTTTTTT. The chain uses TRBV5-1 and TRBJ2-2, with D possibly TRBD1 on 6 matching bases. The CDR3 covers 15 residues. The V end was cut by 3 bases, the J end by 3 bases, with 12 bases between. The germline CDR1 and CDR2 sequences are SGHRS and YFSETQ.

The V and J genes are TRBV19 and TRBJ2-7; weak D call: TRBD1 (5 bases). V lost 6 bases, J lost 4 bases, and 16 bases lay in between. The CDR3 extends over 14 amino acids. Germline V CDR1 and CDR2: LNHDA, SQIVND (reference sequence). For the CDR3, the DNA is TGTGCCAGTAGCCATAATGGGGCCGCGTACGAGCAGTACTTC. Its protein is CASSHNGAAYEQYF.

The chain recombines TRBV7-2 with TRBJ1-5; 10 nucleotides align to TRBD1. J gave up 6 bases and V 2 bases, and 4 bases lay outside the gene matches. Germline assignment: CDR1 SGHTA and CDR2 FQGNSA. This CDR3 spans 15 amino acids. In DNA, the CDR3 is TGTGCCAGCAGCTTAACGGGACAGGGGTTTCAGCCCCAGCATTTT. Translated: CASSLTGQGFQPQHF.